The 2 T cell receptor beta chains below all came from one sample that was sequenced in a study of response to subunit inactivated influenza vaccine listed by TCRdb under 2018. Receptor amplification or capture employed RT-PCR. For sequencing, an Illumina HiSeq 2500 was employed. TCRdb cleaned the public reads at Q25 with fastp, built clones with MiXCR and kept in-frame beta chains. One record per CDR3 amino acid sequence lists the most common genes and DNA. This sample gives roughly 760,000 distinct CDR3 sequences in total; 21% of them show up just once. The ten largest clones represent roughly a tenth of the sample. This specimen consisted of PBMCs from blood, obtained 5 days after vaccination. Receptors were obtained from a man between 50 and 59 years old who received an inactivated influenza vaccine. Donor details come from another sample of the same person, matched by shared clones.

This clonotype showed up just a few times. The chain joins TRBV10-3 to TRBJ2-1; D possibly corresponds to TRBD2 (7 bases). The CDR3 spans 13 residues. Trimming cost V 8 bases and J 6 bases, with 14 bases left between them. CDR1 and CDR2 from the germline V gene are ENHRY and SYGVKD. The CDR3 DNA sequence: TGTGCCATCGGGGGGGCGCGGGGCAATGAGCAGTTCTTC. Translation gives CAIGGARGNEQFF.

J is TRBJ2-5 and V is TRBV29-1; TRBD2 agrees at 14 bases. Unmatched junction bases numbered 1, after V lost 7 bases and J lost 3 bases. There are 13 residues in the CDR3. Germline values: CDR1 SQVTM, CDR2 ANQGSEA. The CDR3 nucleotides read TGCAGCGGACTAGCGGGAGGGAAAGAGACCCAGTACTTC. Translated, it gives CSGLAGGKETQYF.